This T cell receptor (beta chain) was recorded in a study of CD4 T cells in relation to SARS-CoV-2 and coronaviruses. Looking at the study overall: A couple of subjects were Hispanic; patients were 8 males and 4 females.

Concerning this clone itself: Its antigen is as yet unknown.

Overall study findings and caveats: Culture-expanded clones reflect memory recall rather than primary priming during culture.

Here immunoSEQ multiplex PCR was the method, and the copy in TCRdb shows in-frame clones only, minus some. The sample includes about 54,000 clones, around 92% of them seen just once. The germline gives CDR1 SGHKS, CDR2 YYEKEE (reference sequence). The J segment lost 1 base and the V segment lost 4 bases, leaving 5 bases of the junction unmatched. This CDR3 contains 15 residues. The sample consisted of naive CD4+ T cells from PBMCs. Subset here: naive CD4+ T cells isolated by negative enrichment. The TCR comes from an adult with COVID-19. V gene TRBV5-5 combines with J gene TRBJ2-1; the match to TRBD2 covers 7 bases. The DNA of the CDR3 is TGTGCCAGCAGCCAGACTAGCAGATCCTACAATGAGCAGTTCTTC. Translation gives CASSQTSRSYNEQFF.